Reported below is one T cell receptor (beta chain). The data were obtained in a study of cytomegalovirus exposure and HLA in healthy donors. Per germline, CDR1 LNHDA and CDR2 SQIVND (reference sequence). V shed 4 bases and J 7 bases; nucleotides not matched to a gene: 7. The CDR3 spans 15 residues. The repertoire was sequenced with immunoSEQ multiplex PCR; TCRdb's copy has only in-frame clones and lacks some. Of some 77,000 clones listed, 90% to 95% are singletons. The rearrangement uses TRBV19 and TRBJ1-6; 7 positions match TRBD1. Sequencing used PBMCs. The receptor comes from a young man in good health and CMV-seropositive. This CDR3 is CASSTPGQRNSPLHF. Written as DNA, the CDR3 is TGTGCCAGTAGTACCCCGGGACAGAGAAATTCACCCCTCCACTTT.